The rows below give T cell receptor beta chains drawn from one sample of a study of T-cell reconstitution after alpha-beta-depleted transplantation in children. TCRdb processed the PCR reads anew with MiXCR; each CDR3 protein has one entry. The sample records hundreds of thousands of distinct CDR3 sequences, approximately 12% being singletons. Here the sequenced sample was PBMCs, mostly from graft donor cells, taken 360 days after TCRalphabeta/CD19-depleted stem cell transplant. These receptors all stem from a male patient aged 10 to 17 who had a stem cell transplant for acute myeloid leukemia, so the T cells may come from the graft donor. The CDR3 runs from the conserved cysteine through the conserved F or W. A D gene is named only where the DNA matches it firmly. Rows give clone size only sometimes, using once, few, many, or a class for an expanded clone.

CDR3 DNA: TGCGCCAGCAGCCAAGATATCCTCCTAAGACTAGCCAATAGCACAGATACGCAGTATTTT
CDR3 protein: CASSQDILLRLANSTDTQYF
V gene: TRBV4-1
clone size: many
J gene: TRBJ2-3
D gene: TRBD2
CDR3 length: 20

CDR3 DNA: TGTGCCAGCAGTGAGGCGGGAGAAAGAAATGAGCAGTTCTTC
CDR3 protein: CASSEAGERNEQFF
V gene: TRBV2
clone size: .
J gene: TRBJ2-1
D gene: TRBD2
CDR3 length: 14

CDR3 DNA: TGTGCCAGCAGCTCCTTAGACAGAGATAGCGAAAAACTGTTTTTT
CDR3 protein: CASSSLDRDSEKLFF
V gene: TRBV7-6
clone size: few
J gene: TRBJ1-4
D gene: .
CDR3 length: 15

CDR3 DNA: TGTGCCAGCACCTTCGACAGGGGAGGGACTGAAGCTTTCTTT
CDR3 protein: CASTFDRGGTEAFF
V gene: TRBV28
clone size: few
J gene: TRBJ1-1
D gene: TRBD1
CDR3 length: 14

CDR3 DNA: TGTGCCAGCAGTTTTTCAGGGGCGAGTAATGAAAAACTGTTTTTT
CDR3 protein: CASSFSGASNEKLFF
V gene: TRBV12-3/TRBV12-4
clone size: .
J gene: TRBJ1-4
D gene: .
CDR3 length: 15

CDR3 DNA: TGCAGCGTTGAAGATCGGCGAAGACAGGGCCTGAACACTGAAGCTTTCTTT
CDR3 protein: CSVEDRRRQGLNTEAFF
V gene: TRBV29-1
clone size: .
J gene: TRBJ1-1
D gene: TRBD1
CDR3 length: 17

CDR3 DNA: TGTGCCAGCGGTCCGGCAGCCCCGGCCACTGAAGCTTTCTTT
CDR3 protein: CASGPAAPATEAFF
V gene: TRBV6-5
clone size: few
J gene: TRBJ1-1
D gene: .
CDR3 length: 14

CDR3 DNA: TGTGCCAGCAGCTTGAGGGGCGGAACAGATACGCAGTATTTT
CDR3 protein: CASSLRGGTDTQYF
V gene: TRBV7-6
clone size: many
J gene: TRBJ2-3
D gene: .
CDR3 length: 14

CDR3 DNA: TGTGCCAGCAGTGATTCCACGGTGAGGGGGAACGAGCAGTACTTC
CDR3 protein: CASSDSTVRGNEQYF
V gene: TRBV25-1
clone size: .
J gene: TRBJ2-7
D gene: .
CDR3 length: 15

CDR3 DNA: TGTGCCAGCAGTCTTATTTGGACAGGGCTGAGCACAGATACGCAGTATTTT
CDR3 protein: CASSLIWTGLSTDTQYF
V gene: TRBV28
clone size: few
J gene: TRBJ2-3
D gene: TRBD1
CDR3 length: 17